Listed below are T cell receptor beta chains from one sample, sequenced in a study of blood T cells in healthy people across ages. TCRdb redid the calling of the 5' RACE reads with MiXCR, one entry per CDR3 protein. Of approximately 1,000,000 distinct CDR3 sequences in the sample, 35% to 45% are singletons; the top ten hold around 13%. Sequenced input: blood. The origin of the receptors is a man younger than 30 in good health. Each CDR3 is given with its conserved first and last residue. A D gene is named only where the DNA matches it firmly. Size values are once, few and many counts, or a class for expanded clones, and some rows have none.

v_call	d_call	j_call	clone_size	cdr3_nt	cdr3_aa
TRBV6-1	NA	TRBJ1-5	NA	TGTGCCAGCACCTACCGGGGGACCAATCAGCCCCAGCATTTT	CASTYRGTNQPQHF
TRBV4-3	NA	TRBJ1-2	NA	TGCGCCTGCAACCAAGGGAGAAACTATGGCTACACCTTC	CACNQGRNYGYTF
TRBV20-1	NA	TRBJ2-5	few	TGCAGTGCTATACCGGGGGATGGAAGAGAGACCCAGTACTTC	CSAIPGDGRETQYF
TRBV6-5	NA	TRBJ2-3	many	TGTGCCAGCAGTTACTCCCTCCTAGGTAGCAGGGATACGCAGTATTTT	CASSYSLLGSRDTQYF
TRBV12-3/TRBV12-4	NA	TRBJ2-2	NA	TGTGCCAGCAGTTTTCTAAGAGCGAACACCGGGGAGCTGTTTTTT	CASSFLRANTGELFF
TRBV9	NA	TRBJ2-2	NA	TGTGCCAGCAGCGGAGTAAGTTCGGAAAAAAGAGCGAACACCGGGGAGCTGTTTTTT	CASSGVSSEKRANTGELFF
TRBV7-2	NA	TRBJ1-4	NA	TGTGCCAGCAGCCCTTCCCAGGGTAATGAAAAACTGTTTTTT	CASSPSQGNEKLFF
TRBV6-2/TRBV6-3	NA	TRBJ2-2	NA	TGTGCCAGCAGTAGGAGCCCCGGGGAGCTGTTTTTT	CASSRSPGELFF
TRBV10-3	NA	TRBJ2-6	NA	TGTGCCATCAGTGAGACGGACGGATCTACCGCTGGGGCCAACGTCCTGACTTTC	CAISETDGSTAGANVLTF
TRBV9	TRBD1	TRBJ1-3	few	TGTGCCAGCAGCGGAGGGGGCACAGTCTCTGGAAACACCATATATTTT	CASSGGGTVSGNTIYF
TRBV7-2	NA	TRBJ2-3	few	TGTGCCAGCAGCTTAGCCCCCGGGACTGGAGACACGCAGTATTTT	CASSLAPGTGDTQYF
TRBV5-6	TRBD2	TRBJ2-1	NA	TGTGTCAGCAGCTGGCTAGCGGGGGGGCCCGCATTGAATGAGCAGTTCTTC	CVSSWLAGGPALNEQFF
TRBV10-3	NA	TRBJ1-2	many	TGTGCCATCAGTGAGTCTAATTGGACAGCTAACTATGGCTACACCTTC	CAISESNWTANYGYTF
TRBV27	NA	TRBJ1-2	NA	TGTGCCAGCACCCGGACAGCGCTAAGCTATGGCTACACCTTC	CASTRTALSYGYTF
TRBV9	TRBD2	TRBJ2-5	NA	TGTGCCAGCAGCCGGACTAGCGGGGGGGCCGATGAGCAGTACTTC	CASSRTSGGADEQYF
TRBV28	TRBD1	TRBJ1-3	NA	TGTGCCAGCAGTCCCCAGGGGGCGGTTGGAAACACCATATATTTT	CASSPQGAVGNTIYF
TRBV4-2	NA	TRBJ2-6	NA	TGTGCCAGCAGCCAAGATGGGTTCGCTGGGGCCAACGTCCTGACTTTC	CASSQDGFAGANVLTF
TRBV25-1	NA	TRBJ1-6	NA	TGTGCCAGCAGTGACCAGGGGAATAATTCACCCCTCCACTTT	CASSDQGNNSPLHF
TRBV4-3	NA	TRBJ2-2	few	TGCGCCAGCAGCCCGACGGCAGGGCCGAACACCGGGGAGCTGTTTTTT	CASSPTAGPNTGELFF
TRBV12-3/TRBV12-4	TRBD1	TRBJ2-7	once	TGTGCCAGCAGTCTTCAACCGGGACAGGGGGCATACAATGAGCAGTACTTC	CASSLQPGQGAYNEQYF
TRBV4-2	TRBD2	TRBJ2-5	NA	TGTGCCAGCAGCCATTATCCTGGGACTAGCGTTGAGACCCAGTACTTC	CASSHYPGTSVETQYF
TRBV12-3/TRBV12-4	TRBD2	TRBJ2-7	NA	TGTGCCAGCAGGCTAGCGGGGGGGCCGGGCAATGAGCAGTACTTC	CASRLAGGPGNEQYF
TRBV4-2	NA	TRBJ2-7	few	TGTGCCAGCAGCCCGCCGGGCCAACCTTACGAGCAGTACTTC	CASSPPGQPYEQYF
TRBV20-1	NA	TRBJ2-3	few	TGCAGTGCTTCTAACTGGATCCAAGGAGGCACAGATACGCAGTATTTT	CSASNWIQGGTDTQYF
TRBV12-3/TRBV12-4	NA	TRBJ1-2	few	TGTGCCAGCAGTTTCAGGGGAGGTGGAGGCTACACCTTC	CASSFRGGGGYTF
TRBV20-1	NA	TRBJ1-2	NA	TGCAGTGCTACGCCGGGACGGGTGAACTATGGCTACACCTTC	CSATPGRVNYGYTF
TRBV20-1	NA	TRBJ2-1	NA	TGCAGTGCTAGAGATGGTGGGAGGGGGAATGAGCAGTTCTTC	CSARDGGRGNEQFF
TRBV12-3/TRBV12-4	NA	TRBJ2-3	NA	TGTGCCAGCACCCTAAGGGAACAGGTTTCAGATACGCAGTATTTT	CASTLREQVSDTQYF
TRBV10-3	TRBD2	TRBJ2-1	few	TGTGCCACCGGACTAGAACTCTACAATGAGCAGTTCTTC	CATGLELYNEQFF
TRBV20-1	TRBD2	TRBJ2-1	NA	TGCAGTGCTAGTAGCGGGACTAGCGGGGGGGGCAATGAGCAGTTCTTC	CSASSGTSGGGNEQFF
TRBV4-3	NA	TRBJ1-2	NA	TGCGCCAGCAGCCCTACCCCGGCAGGGGACTATGGCTACACCTTC	CASSPTPAGDYGYTF
TRBV12-3/TRBV12-4	NA	TRBJ1-1	NA	TGTGCCAGCAGTTTTAAGGGACTCGACACTGAAGCTTTCTTT	CASSFKGLDTEAFF
TRBV20-1	NA	TRBJ1-2	NA	TGCAGTGCTAGAGACATAGGCAGGCTCCAAGCGGGTGGCTACACCTTC	CSARDIGRLQAGGYTF
TRBV29-1	TRBD1	TRBJ1-2	few	TGCAGCGCCGCAAGGGACAGGGCTATTCTCACCTTC	CSAARDRAILTF
TRBV7-9	NA	TRBJ1-1	NA	TGTGCCAGCAGCCCCATTTTGCTGGCTGAAGCTTTCTTT	CASSPILLAEAFF
TRBV6-2/TRBV6-3	NA	TRBJ1-5	NA	TGTGCCAGCAGCCACGGTCGAGGGGGTGGCAATCAGCCCCAGCATTTT	CASSHGRGGGNQPQHF
TRBV20-1	TRBD1	TRBJ2-2	few	TGCAGTGCCACCCGGACAGGGCGGACCGGGGAGCTGTTTTTT	CSATRTGRTGELFF
TRBV29-1	TRBD1	TRBJ2-5	few	TGCAGCGTTGAAGTCCCTGGACAGGGCCAAGAGACCCAGTACTTC	CSVEVPGQGQETQYF
TRBV28	TRBD1	TRBJ2-1	NA	TGTGCCAGCAGTTTATTGGCAGGGGGAGAGCAGTTCTTC	CASSLLAGGEQFF
TRBV6-5	NA	TRBJ1-1	NA	TGTGCCAGCACCACGGTGGGCACTGAAGCTTTCTTT	CASTTVGTEAFF
TRBV7-2	NA	TRBJ1-1	NA	TGTGCCAGCAGCAAGGAGGCTTTGGCTGAAGCTTTCTTT	CASSKEALAEAFF
TRBV2	TRBD1	TRBJ2-7	few	TGTGCCAGCAGTGAGAGACAGGGGGTCTACGAGCAGTACTTC	CASSERQGVYEQYF
TRBV20-1	NA	TRBJ1-6	NA	TGCAGTGCTAGAGACGGGCTATTGACTGCTGGCTCACCCCTCCACTTT	CSARDGLLTAGSPLHF
TRBV6-4	NA	TRBJ2-3	NA	TGTGCCAGCAGGAGGAGGGCGGGCGGGGCAGATACGCAGTATTTT	CASRRRAGGADTQYF
TRBV7-6	NA	TRBJ2-7	once	TGTGCCAGCAGCTTAGGGGGGCGTTACAATGAGCAGTACTTC	CASSLGGRYNEQYF
TRBV20-1	NA	TRBJ1-5	few	TGCAGTGCTAGAGATGGAAAGGGAGATAGCAATCAGCCCCAGCATTTT	CSARDGKGDSNQPQHF
TRBV7-2	NA	TRBJ2-3	few	TGTGCCAGCAGCTTAGAGTCTACAGGGCCCCATACGCAGTATTTT	CASSLESTGPHTQYF
TRBV4-3	TRBD1	TRBJ1-1	NA	TGCGCCAGCAGCCCCGGGACAGGGCGGGTGACTGAAGCTTTCTTT	CASSPGTGRVTEAFF
TRBV7-9	NA	TRBJ1-4	NA	TGTGCCAGCAGCCCTCTTGCATCAGGGCGTATCGCAACTAATGAAAAACTGTTTTTT	CASSPLASGRIATNEKLFF
TRBV30	NA	TRBJ2-7	NA	TGTGCCTGTCTGGACAGGACTAGCTCCTACGAGCAGTACTTC	CACLDRTSSYEQYF
TRBV6-6	TRBD2	TRBJ2-3	few	TGTGCCAGCAGTCGGACTAGCGGGCCGACAGATACGCAGTATTTT	CASSRTSGPTDTQYF